The rows below give T cell receptor beta chains drawn from one sample of a study of CD8 T cells in Susac syndrome. TCRdb independently ran MiXCR on the immunoSEQ multiplex PCR reads; one entry per CDR3 protein. The data show about 240,000 distinct CDR3 sequences, with 90% to 96% seen just once and 0.1% held by the top ten. Sequences were obtained from CD4+ T cells from PBMCs. These receptors all stem from a human donor with Susac syndrome. The CDR3 runs from the conserved cysteine through the conserved F or W. D genes are given only for firm matches. Only part of the rows carry a size: once, few, many, or a class if the clone is expanded.

TRBJ1-2 | TRBV18 | - | TRBD1 | TGTGCCAGCTCACCAGAAGGAGGGACAGGGGAATATGGCTACACCTTC | CASSPEGGTGEYGYTF
TRBJ2-1 | TRBV13 | - | - | TGTGCCAGCAGCCCGGATAGCGGCTCCTACAATGAGCAGTTCTTC | CASSPDSGSYNEQFF
TRBJ1-5 | TRBV6-5 | once | - | TGTGCCAGCAGTTACTCGACCGGACCCAATCAGCCCCAGCATTTT | CASSYSTGPNQPQHF
TRBJ2-3 | TRBV5-1 | - | - | TGCGCCAGCAGCTCTTCGGGGACAGATACGCAGTATTTT | CASSSSGTDTQYF
TRBJ2-1 | TRBV20-1 | - | - | TGCAGTGCTCCTGACAACCCACGACTCCCCCGCAGGTTGGCGAATGAGCAGTTCTTC | CSAPDNPRLPRRLANEQFF
TRBJ1-5 | TRBV12-3/TRBV12-4 | - | TRBD1 | TGTGCCAGCACTAGGACAGGGAGCAATCAGCCCCAGCATTTT | CASTRTGSNQPQHF
TRBJ1-3 | TRBV7-2 | - | - | TGTGCCAGCAGCTTATTCTCTGGAAACACCATATATTTT | CASSLFSGNTIYF
TRBJ2-1 | TRBV30 | once | TRBD2 | TGTGCCTGGAGAAGCGGGAGGGCCAAGGATGAGCAGTTCTTC | CAWRSGRAKDEQFF
TRBJ2-7 | TRBV20-1 | - | - | TGCAGTGCTAGTCCACAGGGATGGGGCTACGAGCAGTACTTC | CSASPQGWGYEQYF
TRBJ1-1 | TRBV12-3/TRBV12-4 | - | - | TGTGCCAGCAGCGACCCACTTAAGGTTGAAGCTTTCTTT | CASSDPLKVEAFF
TRBJ1-5 | TRBV28 | - | - | TGTGCCAGCAGTGTAGGTATGGGGCAGGGGATAGGGAATCAGCCCCAGCATTTT | CASSVGMGQGIGNQPQHF
TRBJ2-2 | TRBV28 | - | - | TGTGCCAGCAGTTCGGGACACTCGAACACCGGGGAGCTGTTTTTT | CASSSGHSNTGELFF
TRBJ1-1 | TRBV29-1 | - | TRBD1 | TGCAGCGTTGTGGTGAGGGGGCTAAGGAACACTGAAGCTTTCTTT | CSVVVRGLRNTEAFF
TRBJ2-7 | TRBV19 | - | - | TGTGCCAGTAGTCAGGGACGGATCTACGAGCAGTACTTC | CASSQGRIYEQYF
TRBJ2-3 | TRBV10-3 | - | - | TGTGCCATCAGTGAGACAGCTAGCAGACGCACAGATACGCAGTATTTT | CAISETASRRTDTQYF
TRBJ2-1 | TRBV9 | few | - | TGTGCCAGCAGCGTTGACGGTCCCTCCTACAATGAGCAGTTCTTC | CASSVDGPSYNEQFF
TRBJ1-5 | TRBV7-8 | once | TRBD1 | TGTGCCAGCAGCTTTAGGCCCCAGGGGGGTAGCAATCAGCCCCAGCATTTT | CASSFRPQGGSNQPQHF
TRBJ1-1 | TRBV4-1 | - | TRBD1 | TGCGCCAGCAGCCGGACGACAGGGCCAAACACTGAAGCTTTCTTT | CASSRTTGPNTEAFF
TRBJ2-1 | TRBV30 | - | - | TGTGCCTGGAGCGGGGTCAATGAGCAGTTCTTC | CAWSGVNEQFF
TRBJ1-1 | TRBV15 | - | TRBD1 | TGTGCCACCAGCCTTGACAGGGTGAACACTGAAGCTTTCTTT | CATSLDRVNTEAFF
TRBJ2-2 | TRBV20-1 | - | - | TGCAGTGCTAGAGATCTTTTTGGGAGTACCGGGGAGCTGTTTTTT | CSARDLFGSTGELFF
TRBJ2-1 | TRBV28 | - | TRBD2 | TGTGCCAGCAGTCCTCCAAAAGCGGGACCATGGGAGCAGTTCTTC | CASSPPKAGPWEQFF
TRBJ2-1 | TRBV7-3 | - | TRBD2 | TGTGCCAGCAGCTTAGTCCCCTTACTAGCGGGAGATTGGAATGAGCAGTTCTTC | CASSLVPLLAGDWNEQFF
TRBJ1-5 | TRBV4-1 | - | - | TGCGCCAGCAGCCAAGATCGGCGGGGGCTCAGACCCCAGCATTTT | CASSQDRRGLRPQHF
TRBJ2-1 | TRBV24-1 | - | - | TGTGCCACCGGGCAGGGACGTGAGCAGTTCTTC | CATGQGREQFF
TRBJ1-2 | TRBV29-1 | - | TRBD1 | TGCAGCGCGCCGGGGACAGGGAGTGAATACTATGGCTACACCTTC | CSAPGTGSEYYGYTF
TRBJ1-5 | TRBV6-1 | - | - | TGTGCCAGCAGTGAACAGGGCAGAAGCAATCAGCCCCAGCATTTT | CASSEQGRSNQPQHF
TRBJ1-1 | TRBV5-1 | - | - | TGCGCCAGCAGCTTGGGGGGGACAACGAACACTGAAGCTTTCTTT | CASSLGGTTNTEAFF
TRBJ1-2 | TRBV11-3 | - | - | TGTGCCAGCAGCTTTACCCTGACAGCATCGTATGGCTACACCTTC | CASSFTLTASYGYTF
TRBJ1-1 | TRBV29-1 | - | - | TGCAGCGTACAGGGCCGAGGGGTGAACACTGAAGCTTTCTTT | CSVQGRGVNTEAFF
TRBJ2-3 | TRBV28 | once | TRBD2 | TGTGCCAGCAGTTGGGGCAGCGGGGGATCAGATACGCAGTATTTT | CASSWGSGGSDTQYF
TRBJ1-2 | TRBV4-1 | - | - | TGCGCCAGCAGCCAGAGAGACAGTTACTATGGCTACACCTTC | CASSQRDSYYGYTF
TRBJ1-2 | TRBV4-2 | - | - | TGTGCCAGCAGCCAAGAGCGGCAGGGGTACTATGGCTACACCTTC | CASSQERQGYYGYTF
TRBJ2-1 | TRBV3-1 | - | - | TGTGCCAGCAGCCAAGGGCCAATCTACAATGAGCAGTTCTTC | CASSQGPIYNEQFF
TRBJ1-2 | TRBV20-1 | - | - | TGCAGTGCTAACCCGACCAGGGCGGGGGGCGCACCCTATGGCTACACCTTC | CSANPTRAGGAPYGYTF
TRBJ2-5 | TRBV14 | - | - | TGTGCCAGCAGCCAACGGCGGATCCAAGAGACCCAGTACTTC | CASSQRRIQETQYF
TRBJ1-1 | TRBV14 | - | - | TGTGCCAGCAGCCAAGTAACAGGGAACACTGAAGCTTTCTTT | CASSQVTGNTEAFF
TRBJ2-4 | TRBV12-3/TRBV12-4 | - | - | TGTGCCAGCAGTCCTAGGCGAGGGCTAGCCAAAAACATTCAGTACTTC | CASSPRRGLAKNIQYF
TRBJ1-5 | TRBV20-1 | - | - | TGCAGTGCTAGGTTATTAGGGAACAATCAGCCCCAGCATTTT | CSARLLGNNQPQHF
TRBJ1-1 | TRBV11-2 | - | - | TGTGCCAGCAGCTTAGATTTGTGGAGGGCTGGTGGGACTGAAGCTTTCTTT | CASSLDLWRAGGTEAFF
TRBJ2-5 | TRBV20-1 | - | - | TGCAGTGCAACCGACGGGATAGCAGAAGAGACCCAGTACTTC | CSATDGIAEETQYF
TRBJ1-1 | TRBV12-3/TRBV12-4 | - | - | TGTGCCAGCAGCGTTCGGGGCTCGAACACTGAAGCTTTCTTT | CASSVRGSNTEAFF
TRBJ2-7 | TRBV20-1 | once | - | TGCAGTGCCGGAAGGGACACCTACGAGCAGTACTTC | CSAGRDTYEQYF
TRBJ2-7 | TRBV30 | - | - | TGTGCCTGGGGCGGGACAGTAAACTCCTACGAGCAGTACTTC | CAWGGTVNSYEQYF
TRBJ1-2 | TRBV12-3/TRBV12-4 | - | - | TGTGCCAGCAGTTTGCAGAAAGGGGGCTACACCTTC | CASSLQKGGYTF
TRBJ2-4 | TRBV12-3/TRBV12-4 | - | - | TGTGCCAGCAGTGTAGGACAACTAGCCAAAAACATTCAGTACTTC | CASSVGQLAKNIQYF
TRBJ2-7 | TRBV7-6 | - | - | TGTGCCAGCAGCTTGCAAGCAGGGAGACCCTACGAGCAGTACTTC | CASSLQAGRPYEQYF
TRBJ1-2 | TRBV6-5 | once | - | TGTGCCAGCAGCTACGGGTTCTATGGCTACACCTTC | CASSYGFYGYTF
TRBJ2-7 | TRBV5-1 | - | TRBD1 | TGCGCCAGCAGCTTTGGGACAGGGGGGCCCTACGAGCAGTACTTC | CASSFGTGGPYEQYF
TRBJ1-5 | TRBV4-1 | once | TRBD1 | TGCGCCAGCAGCCGCGCGGGAGACAGGGGAAGCAATCAGCCCCAGCATTTT | CASSRAGDRGSNQPQHF
TRBJ2-5 | TRBV7-2 | once | - | TGTGCCAGCAGCCCCCCGCGAGAGACCCAGTACTTC | CASSPPRETQYF
TRBJ2-5 | TRBV20-1 | - | TRBD2 | TGCAGTGCTAGGACTAGCGGGAGAGCCCGTCAAGAGACCCAGTACTTC | CSARTSGRARQETQYF
TRBJ2-7 | TRBV4-1 | - | TRBD1 | TGCGCCAGCAGCCAGACACGGGACAGCGAGCAGTACTTC | CASSQTRDSEQYF
TRBJ1-5 | TRBV7-9 | - | - | TGTGCCAGCAGCTTAGGGGCCCAGGAGAATCAGCCCCAGCATTTT | CASSLGAQENQPQHF
TRBJ2-7 | TRBV29-1 | - | TRBD1 | TGCAGCGTTACATTTTCGTTGGGGCGAGGGGGCGGCGAGCAGTACTTC | CSVTFSLGRGGGEQYF
TRBJ2-5 | TRBV9 | - | TRBD2 | TGTGCCAGCAGCGTAGACGGGAGGGCCGCGAAGACCCAGTACTTC | CASSVDGRAAKTQYF